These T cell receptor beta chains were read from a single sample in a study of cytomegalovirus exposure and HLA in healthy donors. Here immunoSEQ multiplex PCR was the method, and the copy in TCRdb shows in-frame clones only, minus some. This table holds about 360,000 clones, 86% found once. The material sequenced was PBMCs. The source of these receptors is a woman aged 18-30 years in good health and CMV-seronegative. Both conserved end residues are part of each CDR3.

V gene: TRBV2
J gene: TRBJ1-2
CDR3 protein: CASSERRESNYGYTF

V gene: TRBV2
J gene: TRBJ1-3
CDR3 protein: CASNYREKNTIYF

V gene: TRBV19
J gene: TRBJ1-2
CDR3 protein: CASSIDRKGGYTF

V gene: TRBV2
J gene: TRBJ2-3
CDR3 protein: CASSETGGGTDTQYF

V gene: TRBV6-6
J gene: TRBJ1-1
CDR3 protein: CASSLSVNTEAFF

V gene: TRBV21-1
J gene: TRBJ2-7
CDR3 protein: CASIGGGAYEQYF

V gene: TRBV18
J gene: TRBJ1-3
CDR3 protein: CASSPRPGASSGNTIYF

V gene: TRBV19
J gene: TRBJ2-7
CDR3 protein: CASSTIAGYSYEQYF

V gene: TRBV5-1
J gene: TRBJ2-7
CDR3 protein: CASSSPGQGNEQYF

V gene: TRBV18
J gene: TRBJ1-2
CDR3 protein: CASSPRTQPNYGYTF

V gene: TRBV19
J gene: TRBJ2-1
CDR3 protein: CASSMIAGAKGQFF

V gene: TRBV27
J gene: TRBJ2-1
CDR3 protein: CASRVGTGGYNEQFF

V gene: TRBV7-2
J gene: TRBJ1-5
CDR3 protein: CASSLAGSGAFQHF

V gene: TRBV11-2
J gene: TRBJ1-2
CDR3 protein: CASSSRQGVGGYTF

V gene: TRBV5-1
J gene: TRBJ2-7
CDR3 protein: CASNDEGRPGFEQYF

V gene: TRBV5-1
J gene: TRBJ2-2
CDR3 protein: CASTPTSGSNTGELFF

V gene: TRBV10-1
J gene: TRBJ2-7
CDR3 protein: CASSERVSGGSSYEQYF

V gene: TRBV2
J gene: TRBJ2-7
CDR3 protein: CASSESGSKYF

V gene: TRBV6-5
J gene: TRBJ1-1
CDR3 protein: CASSYGRRGTEAFF

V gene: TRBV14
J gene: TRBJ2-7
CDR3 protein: CASRDRGNEQYF

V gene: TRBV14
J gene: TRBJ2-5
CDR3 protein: CASSQLSGLAGGTQYF

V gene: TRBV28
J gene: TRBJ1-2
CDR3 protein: CASSFIFRDYTF